This T cell receptor (beta chain) was profiled in a study of cytomegalovirus exposure and HLA in healthy donors (dated by TCRdb to 2016 to 2017). Regarding the study in general: In an earlier analysis of some 610 of the donors, around 300 Gb of sequence data and 117 million unique TCR beta sequences from about 190 million T cells were reported. About 280 gigabases of sequencing data and tens of millions of unique TCR sequences were included in an early release covering roughly 600 HLA-typed donors. The genetic ancestry cluster associated with self-reported Caucasian donors included 80% to 90% of the roughly 380 genotyped donors. The study was designed to test whether signatures of past pathogen exposure could be identified by cataloging public T cell receptors. The study used immunosequencing to profile the T cell repertoires of several hundred subjects and linked those repertoires to cytomegalovirus serostatus. In addition to the first cohort of 666 subjects, a separate validation cohort of 130 or so different subjects was used. High-throughput TCR immunosequencing, statistical association of individual TCRs with disease status, and machine learning were combined to predict cytomegalovirus infection status. To study patterns of TCR occurrence, a later analysis re-analyzed previously published TCR beta repertoires from 650 to 750 donors and added high-resolution HLA genotyping. The later analysis used no new phenotypic data to find candidate immune exposures, relying instead on TCR beta sequences and their occurrence across donors. To decide whether each TCR beta V gene segment behaved as functional or pseudogenic, an earlier analysis of nearly 600 of the donors relied on high-throughput TCR beta sequencing. Donor age, sex, ethnicity and CMV serostatus were compiled alongside the repertoire data. A later genetic analysis used genome-wide SNP genotypes for about 60% of the roughly 670 donors, treating that subset as a discovery cohort. All discovery cohort repertoires had been generated using a single sequencing platform. Class I and class II HLA loci were covered by the typing at four-digit resolution. The number of typed donors differed by locus: roughly 629-640 for A, B, C, DRB1 and DQB1; 522 for DQA1; fewer than 610 for DPA1; and roughly 470 for DPB1. Because of strong linkage in the cohort, five DR-DQ haplotypes were treated as single units for association and clustering. Among some 400 genotyped donors of the cohort, an average of roughly 240,000 unique TCR beta nucleotide sequences were sequenced per donor, around 20% of them non-productive. What the research found in general, with its limitations: Because some donors lacked HLA typing at each locus, the association tests relied only on the typed subset. A later analysis reported that several top co-occurrence clusters appeared linked to parvovirus B19, influenza, CMV and Epstein-Barr virus. According to a later genetic analysis, donors in an Asian-associated ancestry cluster had fewer N-insertions in productive TCRs than the roughly 670-donor mean. Across donors, most TCR sequences were observed very rarely, whereas some public TCRs were present in many individuals. V-gene and J-gene trimming of TCR beta chains was associated with a missense DCLRE1C variant in a later genetic analysis, and the association was replicated in an independent cohort. In an earlier analysis of roughly 500 of the donors, most TCR beta V segments appeared in productive rearrangements about 90% or about 30% of the time, broadly matching IMGT annotations. Most CMV-associated TCR beta chains appeared to be HLA-restricted in a later analysis, and the HLA associations seemed to be driven largely by CMV exposure. A few of the identified cytomegalovirus-associated TCR beta chains were confirmed in vitro to be specific for cytomegalovirus antigens. Correlated functional status among segregating V segments might reflect linkage disequilibrium, but an unknown experimental factor could not be ruled out. In a later analysis, around 15,000 TCR beta sequences were associated with specific HLA alleles at a false discovery rate of 0.05. It was suggested by the authors that the approach could potentially be generalized to other disease states and immunological phenotypes. Only TCR beta chains were sequenced in this cohort, and the absence of alpha or paired-chain data limited detectable features. Immune exposure information for the cohort was limited to CMV serostatus. A total of 164 TCR beta chains were listed by the study as associated with cytomegalovirus. A cluster of highly shared sequence variants was judged likely to be a technical artifact of the sequencing pipeline. In a later analysis, HLA-associated TCR beta chains were found to be more clonally expanded and to have lower generation probabilities than equally common non-associated chains. Cytomegalovirus status was reported to be diagnosed by the classifier with high specificity and sensitivity in both the original and validation cohorts. A later analysis found that TCR association rates varied across HLA loci, with DRB1 alleles showing the most associated TCRs and HLA-C alleles the fewest. Because counts were too low, more than 15 rarely observed V segments, including chromosome 9 orphons, were left out of the earlier analysis of 500 to 650 of the donors. Because the 87-base-pair reads could not distinguish some IMGT-functional V segments, including TRBV6-2 and TRBV6-3, those segments were excluded. A further reported finding was that TCR beta sequences accurately predicted the HLA-A and HLA-B alleles for most subjects in the first cohort. When HLA alleles, especially DR and DQ, strongly co-occurred, attributing TCR associations to individual alleles was difficult. The presence/absence analyses assumed that sequencing depth was roughly uniform across donors, and that assumption may not be true.

Library creation used the immunoSEQ multiplex PCR assay. For the multiplex PCR, a mixture combining 60 forward primers for TCR Vbeta segments and 13 reverse primers for TCR Jbeta segments was used. Amplification of the CDR3 region of rearranged TCR beta genes was performed with a multiplex PCR assay on genomic DNA. The Illumina HiSeq System was used to sequence the amplified TCR beta libraries as 87-base-pair reads. As for the original processing: A later analysis counted about 80 million unique TCR beta chains across the 500 to 850 repertoires, and around 9.9 million of these chains were shared by at least two donors. A nearest-neighbor algorithm error-corrected the raw reads and collapsed the reads into unique sequences, merging closely related sequences to remove PCR and sequencing errors. To assign V, D and J gene segments, CDR3 sequences were aligned to IMGT reference sequences. For a sequence to be retained, at least a six-nucleotide match to both a V gene segment and a J gene segment was required. A rearrangement was called productive if the CDR3 had no stop codons and remained in frame with V and J, and every other rearrangement was called non-productive. Following IMGT convention, CDR3 was defined as the stretch from the second conserved V-encoded cysteine up to the conserved J-encoded phenylalanine. In an earlier analysis of some 550 of the donors, sequences lacking an unambiguous match to a single V gene segment were excluded. In an earlier analysis of approximately 550 of the donors, V segments were called functional above 56.7% productive rearrangements and were called segregating when the between-donor standard deviation exceeded 5%. A statistical classification framework was built for diagnosing cytomegalovirus status from the catalog of TCR beta chain sequences. In a later analysis, TCR nucleotide sequences were compared against IMGT/GENE-DB human TR gene sequences so that V and J genes could be assigned. In a later analysis, CDR3 sequences and most-parsimonious VDJ recombination scenarios were assigned using the TCRdist pipeline. In a later analysis, each TCR beta chain was defined by its CDR3 amino acid sequence together with its V-gene family, and reads without a unique V-gene family were excluded. To address suspected cross-contamination and a sequencing artifact, a later analysis removed around 590 highly shared, low-generation-probability nucleotide sequences. For each public chain, a later analysis derived a clonal expansion index from normalized ranks of inferred template counts within each repertoire. In a later analysis, generation probabilities were computed with a VDJ recombination model fitted to out-of-frame rearrangements, and the resulting probabilities were checked against IGoR. Hypergeometric tests were used in a later analysis to score TCR-TCR, TCR-HLA and TCR-CMV co-occurrence, with a repertoire-size bias correction applied to the TCR pairs. False discovery rates were estimated in a later analysis by permuting HLA or CMV assignments 20 times. In a later analysis, co-occurring TCRs were grouped using DBSCAN, and TCRdist sequence similarity was added for clustering within HLA-allele-positive subsets. For co-occurrence clustering, repertoires with fewer than 30,000 or more than 120,000 public chains were excluded, along with roughly 5 repertoires with anomalous nucleotide sharing. TCRdb mirrors the immuneACCESS table, restricted to in-frame sequences. Some clones are absent from its copies; in checked studies, under half trace to an unresolved V gene, and the reason for the others is unknown. Clonal size and the V and J genes are those of that table, whereas D and trimming came from the DNA. This sample holds about 69,000 clones; around 72% were observed only once. The ten largest clones add up to 14% of the sample.

The cohort was made up of about 670 healthy bone marrow donors. All cohort members were sampled while nominally healthy, although unrecorded immune exposures were likely present. The donor was CMV seropositive and was included in the group of around 300 seropositive cohort members. Each donor provided a peripheral blood sample, and peripheral blood mononuclear cells were used for TCR beta sequencing. The Qiagen DNeasy Blood Extraction Kit was used to extract genomic DNA from the blood cell samples. Of note for this clone: Its cognate antigen has yet to be identified. No base quality values were provided; no much bigger clone lies one nucleotide off.

From a lookup of the germline V gene, CDR1 and CDR2 are SGHTA and FQGTGA. V is trimmed back by 8 bases and J by 9 bases, and the junction contains 11 bases that no gene match accounts for. Spanning cysteine to phenylalanine, the CDR3 consists of 14 amino acids. The only DNA kept is the CDR3, 42 bases in frame from the first base. The chain joins TRBV7-3 to TRBJ2-1; TRBD2 agrees with 9 junctional bases. The sequence came from a male donor in good health and CMV-seropositive. Sequencing was done on a sample of PBMCs. The bases read TGTGCCAGCTGTTCAGCGGGAGGAATTAGTGAGCAGTTCTTC. Its product reads: CASCSAGGISEQFF.